This T cell receptor beta chain was sequenced for a study of cytomegalovirus exposure and HLA in healthy donors. The study ran its PCR with 60 Vbeta and 13 Jbeta primers. Authors' data handling: Counted up in a later analysis, unique TCR beta chains came to about 80 million, with some 9.9 million shared. Here immunoSEQ multiplex PCR was the method, and the copy in TCRdb shows in-frame clones only, minus some. The DNA gave D and trimming, while V, J and clone size come from that table. Here the sample spans 140,000 or so clones, under 80% being singletons. The study's findings and limits: Despite most TCR sequences being rare, some public TCRs occurred in many donors. A few CMV-associated chains were confirmed in vitro to be specific for CMV antigens. Among CMV-associated TCR beta chains, most appeared HLA-restricted in a later analysis.

Concerning this clone itself: What it binds is unknown.

Germline loops: CDR1 MGHRA, CDR2 YSYEKL. Germline trimming cut 0 bases from V and 5 bases from J; bases unmatched to any gene: 12. This CDR3 contains 18 residues. The receptor was derived from a man aged 18 to 29 in good health and CMV-seropositive. The sequenced sample was PBMCs. V is TRBV4-1 and J is TRBJ2-2; TRBD2 matches 7 bases. In DNA form, the CDR3 reads TGCGCCAGCAGCCAAGATATCTGGGCGGGGGTTAAAACCGGGGAGCTGTTTTTT. Encoded protein: CASSQDIWAGVKTGELFF.